The clone carrying this T cell receptor (beta chain) was observed a handful of times. Profiling relied on immunoSEQ multiplex PCR, and the TCRdb table lists in-frame clones only, not all of them. The table records about 120,000 clones, around 87% of them present only once. The data were taken from a study of control samples from healthy donors and cancer patients. V was pared by 9 bases and J by 3 bases, with 19 bases between. Germline V gene data show CDR1 as SGHTA and CDR2 as FQGNSA. The CDR3 spans 15 residues. Source material: blood. The sequence derives from a man in his forties in good health. This chain joins TRBV7-2 and TRBJ2-3; D is possibly TRBD1 (6 bases). The CDR3 reads CASCQDRPATDTQYF. DNA for the CDR3: TGTGCCAGTTGCCAGGACAGACCTGCAACAGATACGCAGTATTTT.